The 14 T cell receptor beta chains presented below share a single source sample, sequenced in a study of neurological immune-mediated disorders. TCRdb reprocessed the 5' RACE reads with MiXCR, giving one entry per CDR3 protein. This table holds 45,000 to 65,000 distinct CDR3 sequences, about 4.2% found once. Sequencing was performed on PBMCs. The receptors derive from a man over 45 with multiple sclerosis.

This sequence joins TRBV7-2 and TRBJ2-3; possibly TRBD2 for D (5 bases). Trimming took off 5 bases at V and 2 bases at J, with 11 bases between the two ends. Germline V gene data show CDR1 as SGHTA and CDR2 as FQGNSA. CDR3 length equals 14 residues. In nucleotides, the CDR3 is TGTGCCAGCAGCCGAGGACTTTACACAGATACGCAGTATTTT. It translates to CASSRGLYTDTQYF.

The table lists this clonotype with many counts. Written as DNA, the CDR3 is TGTGCCAGCAGTCTCAGGGTTGAAAAACTGTTTTTT. This encodes CASSLRVEKLFF. This sequence joins TRBV12-3 or TRBV12-4 and TRBJ1-4, with a possible D match to TRBD1 (5 bases). The V end lost 5 bases, the J end lost 7 bases, and 8 bases lay between the germline ends. CDR3 length: 12 amino acids.

This clonotype was found many times. The rearrangement uses TRBV7-2 and TRBJ2-7; D not resolved. V lost 2 bases and J lost 3, with 11 bases in between. CDR3 size: 14 residues. CDR1 is SGHTA, CDR2 FQGNSA, per germline. The CDR3 coding sequence is TGTGCCAGCAGCTTATGGGCAGCTGACTACGAGCAGTACTTC. Its protein is CASSLWAADYEQYF.

In this sample, this clonotype turned up many times. V and J are TRBV11-3 and TRBJ2-2; D is possibly TRBD1 or TRBD2 (6 bases each). Trimming left V 4 bases short and J 0 bases short, with 18 bases between. The CDR3 has 18 amino acids. CDR1 SGHNT and CDR2 YENEEA come from the germline V gene. The CDR3 DNA reads TGTGCCAGCAGCTCCCGGGGGCGGCAAACTGCGAACACCGGGGAGCTGTTTTTT. Amino acid sequence: CASSSRGRQTANTGELFF.

The chain has TRBV5-1 and TRBJ1-1; no clear D gene. With 0 bases removed from V and 3 bases from J, the gap between germline ends came to 12 bases. Per germline, CDR1 SGHRS and CDR2 YFSETQ. CDR3 length: 15 amino acids. This CDR3 reads CASSLVGSPDTEAFF. The CDR3 nucleotides are TGCGCCAGCAGCTTGGTAGGGAGTCCAGACACTGAAGCTTTCTTT.

This clonotype was recorded many times. V is TRBV10-3 and J is TRBJ2-3; no firm D call. V was clipped by 4 bases and J by 5 bases, with 4 bases between them. Germline CDR1 ENHRY, CDR2 SYGVKD. This CDR3 has 11 amino acids. The CDR3 coding sequence is TGTGCCATCAGTGTGGGAGATACGCAGTATTTT. Amino acids: CAISVGDTQYF.

This sequence joins TRBV3-1 and TRBJ2-5, with a weak D call TRBD1 (6 bases). CDR3 length: 12 amino acids. The V end lost 2 bases, the J end lost 12 bases, and 13 bases lay between the germline ends. Germline CDR1 and CDR2: LGHDT and YNNKEL (reference sequence). The CDR3 loop is CASSQPRDKEYF. The DNA of the CDR3 is TGTGCCAGCAGCCAACCTCGGGACAAGGAGTACTTC.

This clonotype was recorded many times. The chain uses TRBV7-3 and TRBJ2-3; possible D gene TRBD1, 6 bases. The CDR3 has 14 residues. CDR1 and CDR2 from the germline V gene are SGHTA and FQGTGA. V lost 4 bases, J lost 8 bases, and 16 bases lay in between. The DNA for the CDR3 is TGTGCCAGCAGCTCAGGACTGGGGGCAGCTACGCAGTATTTT. Amino acid sequence: CASSSGLGAATQYF.

This clonotype was picked up many times. V is TRBV3-1 and J is TRBJ2-1, with D maybe TRBD2 (6 bases). Trimming stripped 3 bases from V and 5 bases from J, with 17 bases between. The germline CDR1 and CDR2 sequences are LGHDT and YNNKEL (reference sequence). CDR3 length: 16 residues. The CDR3 loop reads CASSHSRDSFHNEQFF. The CDR3 bases are TGTGCCAGCAGCCACAGCCGGGACTCTTTTCACAATGAGCAGTTCTTC.

This clonotype came up many times. DNA of the CDR3: TGTGCCATCAGTACTTTGGACAATCAGCCCCAGCATTTT. It yields the protein CAISTLDNQPQHF. This rearrangement joins TRBV10-3 to TRBJ1-5; D not resolved. CDR3 size: 13 residues. V was shortened by 5 bases and J by 3 bases, with 8 bases between the two germline ends. The germline gives CDR1 ENHRY, CDR2 SYGVKD.

This clonotype was observed at least ten times. The V call is TRBV28, the J call TRBJ2-1, with 9 bases lining up with TRBD2. The CDR3 runs to 19 residues. Germline V gene lookup returns CDR1 MDHEN and CDR2 SYDVKM. J lost 4 bases, V lost 6 bases, and 19 bases had no gene match. For the CDR3, the DNA is TGTGCCAGCAGCCCCGGGGTAGCGGGAGATTCGTGGTGGTACAATGAGCAGTTCTTC. This encodes CASSPGVAGDSWWYNEQFF. Complete variable domain (other parts from reference TRBV28 and TRBJ2-1): DVKVTQSSRYLVKRTGEKVFLECVQDMDHENMFWYRQDPGLGLRLIYFSYDVKMKEKGDIPEGYSVSREKKERFSLILESASTNQTSMYLCASSPGVAGDSWWYNEQFFGPGTRLTVL.

This clonotype was seen only a few times. A junction boundary mismatches the germline segment, possibly from a read error. The rearrangement joins TRBV20-1 to TRBJ1-5; the D is unclear. Germline V CDR1 and CDR2: DFQATT, SNEGSKA (reference sequence). This CDR3 is 12 amino acids long. CDR3 amino acids: CSAGPGNQPQNF. Here the CDR3 DNA reads TGCAGTGCCGGTCCAGGCAATCAGCCCCAGAATTTT.

This clonotype was seen a handful of times. The rearrangement uses TRBV7-9 and TRBJ1-1; a possible D gene is TRBD1 (6 bases). Germline CDR1 reads SEHNR; CDR2 reads FQNEAQ (reference sequence). The CDR3 runs to 12 residues. V was clipped by 4 bases and J by 7 bases, with 10 bases between them. CDR3 in DNA: TGTGCCAGCAGCTCGTGGACAGATGAAGCTTTCTTT. It encodes CASSSWTDEAFF.

A few counts support this clonotype. This chain joins TRBV7-3 and TRBJ2-1; D not resolved. Germline CDR1 SGHTA, CDR2 FQGTGA. The CDR3 has 13 amino acids. V was cut by 2 bases and J by 6 bases, with 8 bases left in between. The CDR3 loop is CASSLLGLNEQFF. CDR3 sequence (DNA): TGTGCCAGCAGCTTATTAGGGCTCAATGAGCAGTTCTTC.